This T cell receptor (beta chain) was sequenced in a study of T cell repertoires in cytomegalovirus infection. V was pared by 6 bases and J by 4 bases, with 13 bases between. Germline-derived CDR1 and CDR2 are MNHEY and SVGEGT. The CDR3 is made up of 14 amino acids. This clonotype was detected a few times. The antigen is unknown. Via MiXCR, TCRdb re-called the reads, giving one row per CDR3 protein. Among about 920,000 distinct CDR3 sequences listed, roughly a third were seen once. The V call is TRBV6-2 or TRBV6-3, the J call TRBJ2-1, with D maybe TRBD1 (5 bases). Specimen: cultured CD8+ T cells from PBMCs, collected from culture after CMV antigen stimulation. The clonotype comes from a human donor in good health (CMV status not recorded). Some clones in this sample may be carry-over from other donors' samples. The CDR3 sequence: CASSPRQRYNEQFF. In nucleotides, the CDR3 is TGTGCCAGCAGCCCCCGACAGAGATACAATGAGCAGTTCTTC.